This T cell receptor beta chain was recorded in a study of cytomegalovirus exposure and HLA in healthy donors (dated by TCRdb to the late 2010s). Turning to the overall study: An earlier analysis of approximately 600 of the donors reported 250 to 350 Gb of sequence data and around 110 million unique TCR beta sequences from 190 million or so T cells. To predict cytomegalovirus infection status, the study combined high-throughput TCR immunosequencing, statistical association of individual TCRs with disease status, and machine learning. The study was designed to test whether signatures of past pathogen exposure could be identified by cataloging public T cell receptors. The study profiled the T cell repertoires of hundreds of subjects by immunosequencing and related them to cytomegalovirus serostatus. Across around 400 genotyped donors of the cohort, an average of about 240,000 unique TCR beta nucleotide sequences per donor were sequenced, and roughly a sixth of those sequences were non-productive. Besides the first cohort of about 730 subjects, a separate validation cohort made up of about 120 different subjects was used. All discovery cohort repertoires had been generated using a single sequencing platform. In the later analysis, no new phenotypic data were used to find candidate immune exposures; instead, reliance was placed on TCR beta sequences and their occurrence across donors. An early release that covered fewer than 800 HLA-typed donors contained around 300 gigabases of sequencing data and approximately 85 million unique TCR sequences. To study patterns of TCR occurrence, a later analysis re-analyzed previously published TCR beta repertoires from around 700 donors and added high-resolution HLA genotyping. Both class I and class II loci were covered by HLA typing, at four-digit resolution. The number of donors typed differed by locus, with roughly 620-640 for A, B, C, DRB1 and DQB1, around 560 for DQA1, under 610 for DPA1, and under 490 for DPB1. Four or five DR-DQ haplotypes were handled as single units for association and clustering, since linkage in the cohort was strong. In a later genetic analysis, genome-wide SNP genotypes for about 65% of the roughly 700 donors were used, and that subset was treated as a discovery cohort. Of the 300 to 450 genotyped donors, around 81% fell in the genetic ancestry cluster associated with self-reported Caucasian donors. Alongside the repertoire data, information on donor age, sex, ethnicity and CMV serostatus was compiled. In an earlier analysis of 587 of the donors, high-throughput TCR beta sequencing was used to judge whether each TCR beta V gene segment behaved as functional or pseudogenic.

Library prep was done by the immunoSEQ multiplex PCR assay. The multiplex PCR relied on a mix of 60 forward primers for TCR Vbeta segments and 13 reverse primers for TCR Jbeta segments. A multiplex PCR assay on genomic DNA amplified the CDR3 region of rearranged TCR beta genes. The amplified TCR beta libraries were sequenced on the Illumina HiSeq System as 87-base-pair reads. Per the authors' processing: Across the roughly 640 repertoires, a later analysis counted some 81 million unique TCR beta chains, around 11 million of which were shared by at least two donors. Raw reads were error-corrected and collapsed into unique sequences with a nearest-neighbor algorithm that merged closely related sequences to remove PCR and sequencing errors. CDR3 sequences were aligned to IMGT reference sequences to assign V, D and J gene segments. For a sequence to be retained, at least a six-nucleotide match to both a V gene segment and a J gene segment was required. Rearrangements were classified as productive when the CDR3 lacked stop codons and remained in frame with V and J, and all other rearrangements were classified as non-productive. Following IMGT convention, CDR3 was defined as the stretch from the second conserved V-encoded cysteine up to the conserved J-encoded phenylalanine. The earlier analysis of about 500 of the donors excluded sequences that lacked an unambiguous match to a single V gene segment. In an earlier analysis of 587 of the donors, V segments were called functional above 56.7% productive rearrangements and were called segregating when the between-donor standard deviation exceeded 5%. A statistical classification framework was built to diagnose cytomegalovirus status from the catalog of TCR beta chain sequences. In a later analysis, TCR nucleotide sequences were compared against IMGT/GENE-DB human TR gene sequences so that V and J genes could be assigned. Using the TCRdist pipeline, a later analysis assigned CDR3 sequences along with most-parsimonious VDJ recombination scenarios. In a later analysis, each TCR beta chain was defined by its CDR3 amino acid sequence together with its V-gene family, and reads lacking a unique V-gene family were excluded. A later analysis removed several hundred highly shared, low-generation-probability nucleotide sequences to deal with suspected cross-contamination and a sequencing artifact. For each public chain, a later analysis derived a clonal expansion index from normalized ranks of inferred template counts within each repertoire. A later analysis computed generation probabilities with a VDJ recombination model fitted to out-of-frame rearrangements, and checked the results against IGoR. In a later analysis, TCR-TCR, TCR-HLA and TCR-CMV co-occurrence was scored with hypergeometric tests, and a repertoire-size bias correction was applied to TCR pairs. In a later analysis, false discovery rates were estimated by permuting HLA or CMV assignments 20 times. In a later analysis, co-occurring TCRs were grouped using DBSCAN, and TCRdist sequence similarity was added for clustering within HLA-allele-positive subsets. Repertoires with fewer than 30,000 or more than 120,000 public chains, plus five repertoires with anomalous nucleotide sharing, were excluded from co-occurrence clustering. TCRdb stores this immuneACCESS table with in-frame sequences only. Part of the clones is absent; in the studies checked, under half of the shortfall reflects unresolved V genes, and no reason is known for the rest. D and trimming come from the DNA, and the V and J calls and clone size come from that table. The sample contains around 70,000 clones, 72% of them found a single time. 4.9% of the sample belongs to the ten largest clones.

In total, over 600 healthy bone marrow donors made up the cohort. At the time of sampling, all cohort members were nominally healthy, though unrecorded immune exposures were likely present. The donor tested CMV seropositive and was one of the 289 seropositive cohort members. Every donor gave a peripheral blood sample, and the peripheral blood mononuclear cells from that sample were used for TCR beta sequencing. Genomic DNA was extracted from the blood cell samples with the Qiagen DNeasy Blood Extraction Kit. V lost 9 bases and J lost 6 bases, and the count of bases not matched to a germline gene is 11. For CDR1 and CDR2, the germline V gene lists SGDLS and YYNGEE. Including cysteine and phenylalanine, the CDR3 has 13 amino acids. Only the CDR3 portion is preserved as DNA: 39 bases, with reading frame beginning at the first base. Broader findings and caveats from the paper: A total of about 150 TCR beta chains were listed by the study as associated with cytomegalovirus. Because HLA typing was unavailable for some donors at each locus, only the typed subset was used in association tests. A later analysis reported that several top co-occurrence clusters appeared linked to parvovirus B19, influenza, CMV and Epstein-Barr virus. Some IMGT-functional V segments, including TRBV6-2 and TRBV6-3, could not be told apart with the 87-base-pair reads, so those segments were excluded. This cohort had only TCR beta chains sequenced, and the lack of alpha or paired-chain data limited which features could be detected. Roughly uniform sequencing depth across donors was assumed in presence/absence analyses, although this assumption may not hold. Correlated functional status among segregating V segments might reflect linkage disequilibrium, but an unknown experimental factor could not be ruled out. The only immune exposure information available for the cohort was CMV serostatus. In a later analysis, HLA-associated TCR beta chains showed more clonal expansion and lower generation probabilities than non-associated chains that were equally common. While some public TCRs were present in many individuals, most TCR sequences turned up only very rarely across donors. A later genetic analysis associated a missense DCLRE1C variant with V-gene and J-gene trimming of TCR beta chains, and an independent cohort replicated the association. The classifier was reported to diagnose cytomegalovirus status with high specificity and sensitivity in both the original and validation cohorts. A later analysis associated about 17,000 TCR beta sequences with specific HLA alleles at a false discovery rate of 0.05. In vitro tests confirmed that three of the cytomegalovirus-associated TCR beta chains recognize cytomegalovirus antigens. The authors suggested that the approach could potentially be extended to other disease states and immunological phenotypes. The sequencing pipeline was judged likely to have produced a cluster of highly shared sequence variants as a technical artifact. Because counts were too low, about 18 rarely observed V segments, including chromosome 9 orphons, were excluded from the earlier analysis of under 650 of the donors. Broadly in line with IMGT annotations, most TCR beta V segments showed up in productive rearrangements about 87% or about 30% of the time in an earlier analysis of a few hundred of the donors. Most CMV-associated TCR beta chains appeared to be HLA-restricted in a later analysis, and the HLA associations seemed to be driven largely by CMV exposure. A further reported finding was that TCR beta sequences accurately predicted the HLA-A and HLA-B alleles for most subjects in the first cohort. Assigning TCR associations to individual alleles was difficult when HLA alleles, especially DR and DQ, strongly co-occurred. In a later analysis, the rate of TCR association differed among HLA loci, with DRB1 alleles having the most associated TCRs and HLA-C alleles having the fewest. Compared with the approximately 670-donor mean, donors in an Asian-associated ancestry cluster had fewer N-insertions in productive TCRs, according to a later genetic analysis.

Concerning this clone: Its recognized antigen is unknown. No much larger clonotype is one base removed from it; base qualities were not supplied.

The chain joins TRBV9 to TRBJ1-2, with 7 middle bases fitting TRBD1. Sequencing was done on a sample of PBMCs. The receptor's source is a man aged 55 to 70 in good health and CMV-seropositive. The nucleotide sequence reads as follows: TGTGCCATAACGGACAGGTGGAAGAATGGCTACACCTTC. Translated, this gives CAITDRWKNGYTF.